The 8 T cell receptor beta chains in this list originate from one sample, sequenced in a study of T cell changes during pregnancy in multiple sclerosis. TCRdb's copy holds only in-frame clones and misses some; the assay was immunoSEQ multiplex PCR. The data show about 50,000 clones, roughly nine tenths seen once. Here the sequenced sample was CD4+ T cells from peripheral blood mononuclear cells, taken before pregnancy. The receptors derive from a female donor with multiple sclerosis, enrolled in a pregnancy study.

The sample holds one count of this clone. This may arise from a read error, as a much more abundant clone is one base away. This same CDR3 is encoded by further DNA sequences in the sample. This sequence joins TRBV7-9 and TRBJ1-2, with D possibly being TRBD1 (6 bases). The CDR3 length is 12 residues. Germline CDR1 SEHNR, CDR2 FQNEAQ (reference sequence). Deletions cut 3 bases from V and 7 bases from J, with 9 bases between. CDR3 amino acids: CASSFNRAGYTF. The DNA of the CDR3 is TGTGCCAGCAGCTTTAACAGGGCTGGCTACACCTTC. The whole variable domain, remainder taken from reference TRBV7-9 and TRBJ1-2, is DTGVSQNPRHKITKRGQNVTFRCDPISEHNRLYWYRQTLGQGPEFLTYFQNEAQLEKSRLLSDRFSAERPKGSFSTLEIQRTEQGDSAMYLCASSFNRAGYTFGSGTRLTVV.

CDR3 residues: CAWRLAGGSSNEQFF. The DNA of the CDR3 is TGTGCCTGGAGACTAGCGGGAGGGTCTTCCAATGAGCAGTTCTTC. The chain recombines TRBV30 with TRBJ2-1, with 13 bases lining up with TRBD2. Germline V gives CDR1 GTSNPN, CDR2 SVGIG (reference sequence). This CDR3 is built from 15 residues. V shed 3 bases, J shed 6 bases, and the junction held 5 bases outside the gene matches.

The chain joins TRBV5-1 to TRBJ2-2; D not resolved. Germline lookup yields CDR1 SGHRS and CDR2 YFSETQ. The CDR3 has 13 amino acids. V was pared by 2 bases and J by 4 bases, with 6 bases between. As DNA, the CDR3 is TGCGCCAGCAGCTTCCACAGCACCGGGGAGCTGTTTTTT. Protein product: CASSFHSTGELFF.

The rearrangement joins TRBV5-1 to TRBJ2-3, with 8 bases lining up with TRBD1. The CDR3 loop spans 16 amino acids. J lost 1 base, V lost 0 bases, and 4 bases had no gene match. Per the germline V gene, CDR1 is SGHRS and CDR2 is YFSETQ. This chain's CDR3 is CASSLAPGGGTDTQYF. The CDR3 coding sequence is TGCGCCAGCAGCTTGGCCCCAGGGGGCGGCACAGATACGCAGTATTTT.

This chain joins TRBV9 and TRBJ1-1; no clear D gene. The length of the CDR3 is 13 residues. The V and J ends lost 0 bases and 2 bases respectively, with 5 bases between them. The germline V gene encodes CDR1 SGDLS and CDR2 YYNGEE. Written as DNA, the CDR3 is TGTGCCAGCAGCGTAGCAGGAAACACTGAAGCTTTCTTT. Amino acid sequence: CASSVAGNTEAFF.

The rearrangement uses TRBV19 and TRBJ1-2; D unclear. Looked up from germline, CDR1 is LNHDA and CDR2 is SQIVND (reference sequence). The CDR3 runs 15 residues. Trimming took off 6 bases at V and 3 bases at J, with 17 bases between the two ends. The CDR3 nucleotides read TGTGCCAGTAGCCCAATCGGGTGGAGGGACTATGGCTACACCTTC. Its protein is CASSPIGWRDYGYTF.

Ten or more counts support this clone. V gene TRBV4-2 combines with J gene TRBJ1-3, with D perhaps matching TRBD1 (5 bases). The V gene's germline CDR1 is LGHNA and CDR2 YNFKEQ. This CDR3 has 16 amino acids. V dropped 2 bases and J dropped 0 bases, with 11 bases sitting between them. CDR3 residues: CASSQHRGDSGNTIYF. The CDR3 DNA reads TGTGCCAGCAGCCAACACCGGGGGGACTCTGGAAACACCATATATTTT.

This rearrangement joins TRBV2 to TRBJ2-1; 8 bases are shared with TRBD2. The CDR3 consists of 15 residues. From germline, CDR1 is SNHLY and CDR2 FYNNEI. With 2 bases clipped from V and 1 base from J, the junction kept 1 base outside the gene matches. The CDR3 sequence is CASSEIAGSYNEQFF. In DNA, the CDR3 is TGTGCCAGCAGTGAAATAGCGGGGTCCTACAATGAGCAGTTCTTC.